This T cell receptor beta chain was identified in a study of CD8 T cells in ankylosing spondylitis. This CDR3 has 15 amino acids. The germline gives CDR1 SGHTA, CDR2 FQGNSA. V lost 1 base, J lost 0 bases, and 7 bases lay in between. This clonotype was observed many times. TCRdb itself ran the 5' RACE reads through MiXCR, one entry per CDR3 protein. The sample consists of around 220,000 distinct CDR3 sequences, over 9.5% of them appearing once. The TCR was taken from a male donor with ankylosing spondylitis or in good health (not recorded which). Sequenced: blood, either unsorted or a sorted T cell fraction (not recorded which). J is TRBJ2-1 and V is TRBV7-2, with D perhaps TRBD2 (6 bases). CDR3 in amino acids: CASSLEDYSYNEQFF. CDR3 nucleotide sequence: TGTGCCAGCAGCTTAGAGGACTACTCCTACAATGAGCAGTTCTTC.